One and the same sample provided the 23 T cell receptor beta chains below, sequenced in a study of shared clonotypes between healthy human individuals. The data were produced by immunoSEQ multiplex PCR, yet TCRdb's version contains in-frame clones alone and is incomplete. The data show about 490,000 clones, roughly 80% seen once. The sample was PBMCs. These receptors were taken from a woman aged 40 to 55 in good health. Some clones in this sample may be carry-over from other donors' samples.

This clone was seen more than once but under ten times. CDR3: CASSTGGELFF. In DNA, the CDR3 is TGTGCCAGCAGTACAGGGGGCGAACTGTTTTTT. The chain combines TRBV6-1 with TRBJ1-4; 9 bases agree with TRBD1. The CDR3 is made up of 11 amino acids. Germline CDR1 and CDR2: MNHNS and SASEGT. V lost 5 bases and J lost 12; bases outside the gene matches: 1.

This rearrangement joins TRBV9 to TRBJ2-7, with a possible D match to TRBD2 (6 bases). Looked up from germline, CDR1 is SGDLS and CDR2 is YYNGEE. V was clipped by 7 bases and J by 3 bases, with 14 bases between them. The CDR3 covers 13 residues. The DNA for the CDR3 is TGTGCCAGCTCCGAGGCGGGGAGCTACGAGCAGTACTTC. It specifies CASSEAGSYEQYF. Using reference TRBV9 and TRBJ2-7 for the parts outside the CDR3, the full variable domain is DSGVTQTPKHLITATGQRVTLRCSPRSGDLSVYWYQQSLDQGLQFLIQYYNGEERAKGNILERFSAQQFPDLHSELNLSSLELGDSALYFCASSEAGSYEQYFGPGTRLTVT.

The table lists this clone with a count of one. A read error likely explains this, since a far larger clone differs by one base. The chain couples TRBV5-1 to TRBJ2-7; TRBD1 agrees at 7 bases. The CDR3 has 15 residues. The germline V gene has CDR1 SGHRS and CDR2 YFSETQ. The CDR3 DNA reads TGCGCCAGCAGCCCCAGATCCGACAGGGTATACGGGCAGTACTTC. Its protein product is CASSPRSDRVYGQYF.

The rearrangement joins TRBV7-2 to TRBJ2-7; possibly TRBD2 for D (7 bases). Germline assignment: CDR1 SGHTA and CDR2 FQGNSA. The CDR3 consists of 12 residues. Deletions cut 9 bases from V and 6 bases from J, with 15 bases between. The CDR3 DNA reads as TGTGCCAGTGGTGGGGGGGCCGGCGAGCAGTACTTC. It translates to CASGGGAGEQYF. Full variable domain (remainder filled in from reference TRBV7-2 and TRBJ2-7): GAGVSQSPSNKVTEKGKDVELRCDPISGHTALYWYRQSLGQGLEFLIYFQGNSAPDKSGLPSDRFSAERTGGSVSTLTIQRTQQEDSAVYLCASGGGAGEQYFGPGTRLTVT.

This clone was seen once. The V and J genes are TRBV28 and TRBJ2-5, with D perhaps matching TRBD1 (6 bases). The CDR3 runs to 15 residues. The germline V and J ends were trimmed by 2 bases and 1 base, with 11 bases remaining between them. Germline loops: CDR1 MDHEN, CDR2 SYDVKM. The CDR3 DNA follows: TGTGCCAGCAGTTTACCCGGGACAATCCAAGAGACCCAGTACTTC. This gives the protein CASSLPGTIQETQYF.

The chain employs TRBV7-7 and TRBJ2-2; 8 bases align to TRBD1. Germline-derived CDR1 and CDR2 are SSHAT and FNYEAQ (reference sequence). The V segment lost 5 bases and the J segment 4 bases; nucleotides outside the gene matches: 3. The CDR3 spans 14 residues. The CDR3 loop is CASSRDRTTGELFF. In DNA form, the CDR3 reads TGTGCCAGCAGCCGGGACAGGACCACCGGGGAGCTGTTTTTT.

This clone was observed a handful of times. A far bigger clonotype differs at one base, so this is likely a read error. CDR3 region: CSVVLQVTSTDTQYF. DNA of the CDR3: TGCAGCGTTGTCTTGCAGGTAACTAGCACAGATACGCAGTATTTT. The V call is TRBV29-1, the J call TRBJ2-3; D is undetermined. CDR1 is SQVTM and CDR2 is ANQGSEA in the germline V gene. The CDR3 runs 15 residues. V lost 4 bases to trimming and J lost 0 bases, with 14 bases between them.

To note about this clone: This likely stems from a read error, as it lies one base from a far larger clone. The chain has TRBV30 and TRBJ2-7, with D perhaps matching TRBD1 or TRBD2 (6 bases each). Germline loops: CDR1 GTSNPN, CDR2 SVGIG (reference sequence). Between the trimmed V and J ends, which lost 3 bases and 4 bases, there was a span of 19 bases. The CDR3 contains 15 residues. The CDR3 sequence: CAWRGGHGLRYEQYF. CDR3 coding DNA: TGTGCCTGGAGGGGGGGACATGGATTAAGGTACGAGCAGTACTTC.

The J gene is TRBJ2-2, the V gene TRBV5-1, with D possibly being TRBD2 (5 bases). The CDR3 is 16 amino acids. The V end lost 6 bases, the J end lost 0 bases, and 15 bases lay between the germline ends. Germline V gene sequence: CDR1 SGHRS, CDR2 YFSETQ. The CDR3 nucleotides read TGCGCCAGCACGGCTGGCTCGGGGTCGAACACCGGGGAGCTGTTTTTT. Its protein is CASTAGSGSNTGELFF.

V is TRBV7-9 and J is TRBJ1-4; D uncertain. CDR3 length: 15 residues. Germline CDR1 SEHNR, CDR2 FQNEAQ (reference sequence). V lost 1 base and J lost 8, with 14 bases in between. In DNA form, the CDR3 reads TGTGCCAGCAGCTTAGTTTCGGCGTCGGTGGAAAAACTGTTTTTT. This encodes CASSLVSASVEKLFF.

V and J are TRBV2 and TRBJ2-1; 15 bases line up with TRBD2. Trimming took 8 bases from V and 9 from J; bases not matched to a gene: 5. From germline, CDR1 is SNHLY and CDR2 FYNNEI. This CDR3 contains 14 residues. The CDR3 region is CASARTSGRGEQFF. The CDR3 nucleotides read TGTGCCAGCGCCCGGACTAGCGGGAGGGGTGAGCAGTTCTTC.

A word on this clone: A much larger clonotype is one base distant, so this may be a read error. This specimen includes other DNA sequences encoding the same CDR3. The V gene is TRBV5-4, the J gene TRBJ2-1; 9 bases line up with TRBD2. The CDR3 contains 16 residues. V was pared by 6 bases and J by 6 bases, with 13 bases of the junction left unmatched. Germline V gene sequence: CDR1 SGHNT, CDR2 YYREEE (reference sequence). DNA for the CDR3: TGTGCCAGCACTGCCACCGCCAGCGGGAGGAGCAATGAGCAGTTCTTC. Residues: CASTATASGRSNEQFF.

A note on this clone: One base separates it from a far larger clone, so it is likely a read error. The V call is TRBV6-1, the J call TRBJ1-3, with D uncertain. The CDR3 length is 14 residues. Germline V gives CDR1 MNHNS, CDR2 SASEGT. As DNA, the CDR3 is TGTGCCAGCGGCGGCAGGAACTCTGTAAACACCATATATTTT. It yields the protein CASGGRNSVNTIYF.

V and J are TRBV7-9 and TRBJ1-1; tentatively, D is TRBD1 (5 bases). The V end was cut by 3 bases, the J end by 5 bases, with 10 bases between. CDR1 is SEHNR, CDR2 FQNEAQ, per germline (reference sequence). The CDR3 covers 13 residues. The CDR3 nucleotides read TGTGCCAGCAGCTTCCAGGGTTTAACTGAAGCTTTCTTT. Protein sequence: CASSFQGLTEAFF.

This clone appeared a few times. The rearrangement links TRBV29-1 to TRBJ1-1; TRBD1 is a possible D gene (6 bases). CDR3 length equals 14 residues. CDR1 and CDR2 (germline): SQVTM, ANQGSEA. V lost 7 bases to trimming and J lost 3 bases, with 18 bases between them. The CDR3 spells CSALFGGWDTEAFF. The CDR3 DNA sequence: TGCAGCGCGTTGTTCGGGGGCTGGGACACTGAAGCTTTCTTT.

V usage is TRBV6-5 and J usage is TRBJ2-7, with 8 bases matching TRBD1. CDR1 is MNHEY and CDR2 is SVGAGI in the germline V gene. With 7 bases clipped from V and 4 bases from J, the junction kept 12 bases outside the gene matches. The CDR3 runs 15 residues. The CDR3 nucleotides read TGTGCCAGCACGGTCGCGACAGGGGATGGATACGAGCAGTACTTC. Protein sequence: CASTVATGDGYEQYF.

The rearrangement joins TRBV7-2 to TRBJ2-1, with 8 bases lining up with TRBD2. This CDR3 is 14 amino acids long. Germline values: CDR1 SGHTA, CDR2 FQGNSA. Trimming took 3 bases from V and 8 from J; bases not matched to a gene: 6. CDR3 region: CASSLAGGSYEQFF. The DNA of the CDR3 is TGTGCCAGCAGCTTGGCGGGAGGATCTTATGAGCAGTTCTTC.

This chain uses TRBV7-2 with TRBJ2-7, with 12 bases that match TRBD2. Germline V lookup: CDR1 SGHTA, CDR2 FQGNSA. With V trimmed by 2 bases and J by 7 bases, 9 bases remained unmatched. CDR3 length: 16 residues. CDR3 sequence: CASSLRRLAGVGEQYF. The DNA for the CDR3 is TGTGCCAGCAGCTTAAGGCGACTAGCGGGAGTGGGGGAGCAGTACTTC.

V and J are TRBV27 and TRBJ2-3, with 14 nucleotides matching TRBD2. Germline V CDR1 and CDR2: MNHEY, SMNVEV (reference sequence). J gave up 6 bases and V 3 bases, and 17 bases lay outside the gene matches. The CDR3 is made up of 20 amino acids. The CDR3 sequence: CASSLGQGTSGSWELDTQYF. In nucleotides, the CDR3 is TGTGCCAGCAGTTTGGGACAAGGGACTAGCGGGAGTTGGGAGTTGGATACGCAGTATTTT.

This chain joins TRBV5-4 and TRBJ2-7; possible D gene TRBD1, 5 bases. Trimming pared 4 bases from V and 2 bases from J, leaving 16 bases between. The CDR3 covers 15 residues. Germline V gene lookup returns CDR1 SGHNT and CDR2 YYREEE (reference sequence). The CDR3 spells CASSHNVETAYEQYF. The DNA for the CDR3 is TGTGCCAGCAGCCACAACGTTGAGACAGCCTACGAGCAGTACTTC. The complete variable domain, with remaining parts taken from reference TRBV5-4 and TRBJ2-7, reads ETGVTQSPTHLIKTRGQQVTLRCSSQSGHNTVSWYQQALGQGPQFIFQYYREEENGRGNFPPRFSGLQFPNYSSELNVNALELDDSALYLCASSHNVETAYEQYFGPGTRLTVT.

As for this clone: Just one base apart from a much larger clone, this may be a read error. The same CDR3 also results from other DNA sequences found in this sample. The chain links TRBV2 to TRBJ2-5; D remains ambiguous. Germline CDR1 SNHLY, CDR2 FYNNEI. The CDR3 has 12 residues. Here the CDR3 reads CASKSVQETQYF. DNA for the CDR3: TGTGCCAGCAAAAGCGTACAAGAGACACAGTACTTC.

The CDR3 sequence: CASSLTGVAAGELFF. The CDR3 coding sequence is TGTGCCAGCAGCTTGACGGGAGTCGCTGCCGGGGAGCTGTTTTTT. The chain is built from TRBV5-5 and TRBJ2-2, with D possibly matching TRBD2 (6 bases). Trimming left V 1 base short and J 6 bases short, with 13 bases between. The CDR3 runs 15 residues. Per germline, CDR1 SGHKS and CDR2 YYEKEE (reference sequence).

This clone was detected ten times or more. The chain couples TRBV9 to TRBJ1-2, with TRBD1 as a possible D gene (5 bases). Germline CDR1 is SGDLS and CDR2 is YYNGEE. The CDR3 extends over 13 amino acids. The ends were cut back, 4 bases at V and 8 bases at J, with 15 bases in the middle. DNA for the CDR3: TGTGCCAGCAGCCCCCTGGGGGGGATCGGCTACACCTTC. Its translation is CASSPLGGIGYTF.